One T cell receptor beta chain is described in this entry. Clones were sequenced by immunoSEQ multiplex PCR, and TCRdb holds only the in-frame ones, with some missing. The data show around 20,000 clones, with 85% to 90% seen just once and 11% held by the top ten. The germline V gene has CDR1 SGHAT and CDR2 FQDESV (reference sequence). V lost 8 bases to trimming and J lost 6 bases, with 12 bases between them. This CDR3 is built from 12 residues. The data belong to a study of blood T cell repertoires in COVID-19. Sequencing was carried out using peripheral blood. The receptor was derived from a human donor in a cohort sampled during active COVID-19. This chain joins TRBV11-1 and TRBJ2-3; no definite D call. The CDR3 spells CASQIPGDTQYF. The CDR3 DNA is TGTGCCAGCCAAATACCCGGGGATACGCAGTATTTT. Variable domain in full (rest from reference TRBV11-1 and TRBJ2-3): EAEVAQSPRYKITEKSQAVAFWCDPISGHATLYWYRQILGQGPELLVQFQDESVVDDSQLPKDRFSAERLKGVDSTLKIQPAELGDSAMYLCASQIPGDTQYFGPGTRLTVL.